This T cell receptor beta chain is from a study of neurological immune-mediated disorders. Per the germline V gene, CDR1 is DFQATT and CDR2 is SNEGSKA (reference sequence). J was trimmed by 2 bases and V by 5 bases; bases with no gene match: 6. The CDR3 has 15 amino acids. The sample holds many counts of this clonotype. TCRdb re-derived calls from the 5' RACE reads in MiXCR, one entry per CDR3 protein. The repertoire includes some 57,000 distinct CDR3 sequences, about 3.4% of them detected once, and approximately 6.6% sits in the top ten. Source material: PBMCs. This sequence originates from a woman aged 55-69 years with multiple sclerosis. V and J are TRBV20-1 and TRBJ2-6, with 7 bases that match TRBD1. The CDR3 sequence: CSASQTGPGANVLTF. CDR3 DNA sequence: TGCAGTGCTTCCCAGACAGGGCCTGGGGCCAACGTCCTGACTTTC.